The clone carrying this T cell receptor (beta chain) was counted ten times or more. The antigen remains unidentified. This entry belongs to a study of T cell repertoires in cytomegalovirus infection. In the study overall: Carrying CMV and the relevant HLA type showed in public TCR beta signatures. Study-level findings and limits: Within the response measured ex vivo, HLA-C-restricted CMV-specific TCR beta clonotypes were dominant. Of the TCR beta families, the public ones yielded a cumulative frequency that identified carriers of CMV plus the relevant HLA.

MiXCR was run by TCRdb on the reads, yielding one entry per CDR3 protein. The sample has a few hundred thousand distinct CDR3 sequences; about a sixth are singletons. The V end lost 3 bases, the J end lost 10 bases, and 13 bases lay between the germline ends. CDR3 length equals 13 residues. CDR1 SGHTA and CDR2 FQGNSA come from the germline V gene. Sequencing was performed on PBMCs. The genes are TRBV7-2 and TRBJ2-1; D could derive from TRBD1 or TRBD2 (5 bases each). This TCR derives from a human donor in good health (CMV status not recorded). Some clones in this sample may be carry-over from other donors' samples. The CDR3 spells CASSLAYEGEQFF. The CDR3, as DNA: TGTGCCAGCAGCTTGGCCTACGAGGGGGAGCAGTTCTTC. Full variable domain (remainder filled in from reference TRBV7-2 and TRBJ2-1): GAGVSQSPSNKVTEKGKDVELRCDPISGHTALYWYRQSLGQGLEFLIYFQGNSAPDKSGLPSDRFSAERTGGSVSTLTIQRTQQEDSAVYLCASSLAYEGEQFFGPGTRLTVL.